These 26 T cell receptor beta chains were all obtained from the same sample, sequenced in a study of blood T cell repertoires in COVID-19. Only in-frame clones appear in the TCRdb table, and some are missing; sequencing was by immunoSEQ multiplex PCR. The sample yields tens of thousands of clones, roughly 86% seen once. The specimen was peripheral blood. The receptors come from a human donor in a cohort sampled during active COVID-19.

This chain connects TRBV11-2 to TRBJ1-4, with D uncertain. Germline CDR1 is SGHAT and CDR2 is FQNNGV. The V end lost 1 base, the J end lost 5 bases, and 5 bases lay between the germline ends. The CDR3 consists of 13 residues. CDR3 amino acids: CASSLGANEKLFF. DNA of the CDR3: TGTGCCAGCAGCTTAGGGGCCAATGAAAAACTGTTTTTT.

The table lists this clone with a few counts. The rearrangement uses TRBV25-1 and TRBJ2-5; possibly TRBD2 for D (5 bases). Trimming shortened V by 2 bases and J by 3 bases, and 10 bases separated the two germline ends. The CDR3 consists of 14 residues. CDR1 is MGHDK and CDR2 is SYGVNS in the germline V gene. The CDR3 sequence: CASSESGSKETQYF. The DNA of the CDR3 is TGTGCCAGCAGTGAAAGCGGCAGTAAAGAGACCCAGTACTTC.

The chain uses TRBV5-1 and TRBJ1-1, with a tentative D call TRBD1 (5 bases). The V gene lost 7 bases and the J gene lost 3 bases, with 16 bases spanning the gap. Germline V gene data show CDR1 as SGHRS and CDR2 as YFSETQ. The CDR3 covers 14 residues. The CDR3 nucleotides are TGCGCCAGCTACGGAGTTCGGGGGGACACTGAAGCTTTCTTT. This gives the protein CASYGVRGDTEAFF. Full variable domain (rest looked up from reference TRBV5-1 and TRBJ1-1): KAGVTQTPRYLIKTRGQQVTLSCSPISGHRSVSWYQQTPGQGLQFLFEYFSETQRNKGNFPGRFSGRQFSNSRSEMNVSTLELGDSALYLCASYGVRGDTEAFFGQGTRLTVV.

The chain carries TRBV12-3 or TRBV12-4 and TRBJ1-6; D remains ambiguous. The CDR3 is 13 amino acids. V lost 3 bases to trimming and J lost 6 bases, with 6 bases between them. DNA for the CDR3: TGTGCCAGCAGTTTGGGCAGTAATTCACCCCTCCACTTT. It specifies CASSLGSNSPLHF.

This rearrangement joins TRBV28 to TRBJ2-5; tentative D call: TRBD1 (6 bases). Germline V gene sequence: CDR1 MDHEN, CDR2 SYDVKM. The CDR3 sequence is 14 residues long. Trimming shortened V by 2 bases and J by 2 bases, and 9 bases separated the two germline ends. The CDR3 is CASSLGGQQETQYF. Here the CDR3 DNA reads TGTGCCAGCAGTTTAGGGGGACAACAAGAGACCCAGTACTTC.

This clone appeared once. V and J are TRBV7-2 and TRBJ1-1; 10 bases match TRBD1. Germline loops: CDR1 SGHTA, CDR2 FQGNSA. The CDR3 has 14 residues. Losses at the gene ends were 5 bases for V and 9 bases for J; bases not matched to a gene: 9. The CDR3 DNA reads TGTGCCAGCAGCCTACAGTCGGGACAGGGGAAAGCTTTCTTT. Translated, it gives CASSLQSGQGKAFF. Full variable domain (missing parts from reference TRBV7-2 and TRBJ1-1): GAGVSQSPSNKVTEKGKDVELRCDPISGHTALYWYRQSLGQGLEFLIYFQGNSAPDKSGLPSDRFSAERTGGSVSTLTIQRTQQEDSAVYLCASSLQSGQGKAFFGQGTRLTVV.

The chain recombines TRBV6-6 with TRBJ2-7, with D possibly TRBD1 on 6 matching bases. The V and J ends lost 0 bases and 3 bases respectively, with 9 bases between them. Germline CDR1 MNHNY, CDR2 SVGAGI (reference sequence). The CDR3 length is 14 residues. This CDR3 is CASSYSTGNYEQYF. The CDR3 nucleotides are TGTGCCAGCAGTTACTCCACAGGGAACTACGAGCAGTACTTC.

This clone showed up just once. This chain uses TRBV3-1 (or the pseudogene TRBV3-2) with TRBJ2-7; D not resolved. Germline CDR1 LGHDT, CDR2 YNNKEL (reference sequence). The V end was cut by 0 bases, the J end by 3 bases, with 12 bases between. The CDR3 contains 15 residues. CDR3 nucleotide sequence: TGTGCCAGCAGCCAAGATCAGGCAGGTTTCTACGAGCAGTACTTC. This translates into CASSQDQAGFYEQYF.

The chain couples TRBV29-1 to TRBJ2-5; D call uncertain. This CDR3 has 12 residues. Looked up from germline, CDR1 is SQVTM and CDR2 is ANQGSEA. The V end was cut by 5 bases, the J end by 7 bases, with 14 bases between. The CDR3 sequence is CSVPDSHWTQYF. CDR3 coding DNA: TGCAGCGTTCCTGACTCCCACTGGACCCAGTACTTC.

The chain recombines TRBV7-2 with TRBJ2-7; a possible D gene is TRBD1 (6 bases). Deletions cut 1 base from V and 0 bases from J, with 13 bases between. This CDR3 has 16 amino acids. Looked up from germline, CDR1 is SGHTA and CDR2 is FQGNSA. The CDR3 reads CASSLVGTSSSYEQYF. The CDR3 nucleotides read TGTGCCAGCAGCTTAGTGGGGACATCAAGCTCCTACGAGCAGTACTTC.

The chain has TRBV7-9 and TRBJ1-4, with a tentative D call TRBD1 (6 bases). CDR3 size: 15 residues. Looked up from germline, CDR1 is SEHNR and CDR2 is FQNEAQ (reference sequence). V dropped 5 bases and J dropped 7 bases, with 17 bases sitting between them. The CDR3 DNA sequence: TGTGCCAGCAGCCCCTCAACAGGGCTCGGTGAAAAACTGTTTTTT. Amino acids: CASSPSTGLGEKLFF.

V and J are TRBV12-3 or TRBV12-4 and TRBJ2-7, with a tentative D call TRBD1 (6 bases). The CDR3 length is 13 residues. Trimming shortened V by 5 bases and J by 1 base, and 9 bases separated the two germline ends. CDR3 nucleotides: TGTGCCAGCAGTCAAGGACAGTCCTACGAGCAGTACTTC. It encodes CASSQGQSYEQYF.

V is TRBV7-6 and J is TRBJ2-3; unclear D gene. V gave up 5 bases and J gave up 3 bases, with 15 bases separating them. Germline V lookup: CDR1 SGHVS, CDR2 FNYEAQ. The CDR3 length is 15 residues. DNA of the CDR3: TGTGCCAGCAGCGCCTCGCTAACTCAAACAGATACGCAGTATTTT. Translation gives CASSASLTQTDTQYF.

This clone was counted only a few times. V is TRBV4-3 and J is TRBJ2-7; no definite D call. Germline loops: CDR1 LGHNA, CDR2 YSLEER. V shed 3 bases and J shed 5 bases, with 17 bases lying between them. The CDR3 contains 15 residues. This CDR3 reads CASSHDTLRMDEQYF. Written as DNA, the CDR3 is TGCGCCAGCAGCCATGACACCCTTCGGATGGACGAGCAGTACTTC.

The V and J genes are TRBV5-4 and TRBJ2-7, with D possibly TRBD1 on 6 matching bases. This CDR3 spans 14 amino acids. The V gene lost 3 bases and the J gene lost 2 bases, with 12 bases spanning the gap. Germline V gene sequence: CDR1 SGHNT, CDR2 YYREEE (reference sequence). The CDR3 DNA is TGTGCCAGCAGCTGGGCAGGACAGACCTACGAGCAGTACTTC. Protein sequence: CASSWAGQTYEQYF.

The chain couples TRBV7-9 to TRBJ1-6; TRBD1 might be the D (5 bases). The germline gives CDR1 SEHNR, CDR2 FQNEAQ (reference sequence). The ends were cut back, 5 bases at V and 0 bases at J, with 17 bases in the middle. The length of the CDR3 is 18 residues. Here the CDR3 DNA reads TGTGCCAGCAGCCCTGTGAAGACAGAAAGCTCCTATAATTCACCCCTCCACTTT. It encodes CASSPVKTESSYNSPLHF.

CDR3 sequence: CASSLTRRASTDTQYF. The CDR3 nucleotides are TGTGCCAGCAGTTTAACCCGGAGAGCTAGCACAGATACGCAGTATTTT. The chain has TRBV6-2 or TRBV6-3 and TRBJ2-3; unclear D gene. This CDR3 comprises 16 residues. V shed 4 bases and J shed 0 bases, with 14 bases lying between them. CDR1 and CDR2 (germline): MNHEY, SVGEGT.

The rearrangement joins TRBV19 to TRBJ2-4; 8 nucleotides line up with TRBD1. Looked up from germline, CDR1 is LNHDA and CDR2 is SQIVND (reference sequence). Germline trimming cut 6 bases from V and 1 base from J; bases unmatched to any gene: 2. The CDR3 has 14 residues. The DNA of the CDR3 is TGTGCCAGTAGCCGACAGGGGGCCAAAAACATTCAGTACTTC. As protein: CASSRQGAKNIQYF.

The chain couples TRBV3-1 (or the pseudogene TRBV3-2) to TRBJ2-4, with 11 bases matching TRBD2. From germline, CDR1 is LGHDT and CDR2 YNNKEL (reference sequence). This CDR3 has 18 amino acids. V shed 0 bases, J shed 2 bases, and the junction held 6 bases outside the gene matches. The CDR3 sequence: CASSQEGLAEGTKNIQYF. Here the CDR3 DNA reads TGTGCCAGCAGCCAAGAGGGACTAGCGGAGGGGACCAAAAACATTCAGTACTTC.

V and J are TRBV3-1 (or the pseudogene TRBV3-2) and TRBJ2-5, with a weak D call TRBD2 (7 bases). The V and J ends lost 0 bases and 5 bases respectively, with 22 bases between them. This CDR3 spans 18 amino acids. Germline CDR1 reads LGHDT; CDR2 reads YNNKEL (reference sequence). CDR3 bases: TGTGCCAGCAGCCAAGAGAGGGGACCTCGGCGGGGGCAGGAGACCCAGTACTTC. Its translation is CASSQERGPRRGQETQYF.

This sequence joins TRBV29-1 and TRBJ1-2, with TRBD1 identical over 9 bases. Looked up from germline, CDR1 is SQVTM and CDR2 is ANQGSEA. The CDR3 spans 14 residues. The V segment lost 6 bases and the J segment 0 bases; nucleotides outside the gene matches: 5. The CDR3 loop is CSVPGTGTNYGYTF. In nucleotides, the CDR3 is TGCAGCGTCCCCGGGACAGGGACTAACTATGGCTACACCTTC.

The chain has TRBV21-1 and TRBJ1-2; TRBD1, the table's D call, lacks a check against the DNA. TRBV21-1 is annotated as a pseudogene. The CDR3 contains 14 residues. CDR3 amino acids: CASSTGCQVYGYTF. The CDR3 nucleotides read TGTGCCAGCAGTACAGGATGCCAGGTCTATGGCTACACCTTC.

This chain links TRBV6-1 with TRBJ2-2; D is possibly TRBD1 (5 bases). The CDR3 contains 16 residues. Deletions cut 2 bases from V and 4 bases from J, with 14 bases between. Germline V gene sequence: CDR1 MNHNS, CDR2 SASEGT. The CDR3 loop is CASSESARALTGELFF. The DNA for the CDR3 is TGTGCCAGCAGTGAATCCGCCAGGGCCCTCACCGGGGAGCTGTTTTTT.

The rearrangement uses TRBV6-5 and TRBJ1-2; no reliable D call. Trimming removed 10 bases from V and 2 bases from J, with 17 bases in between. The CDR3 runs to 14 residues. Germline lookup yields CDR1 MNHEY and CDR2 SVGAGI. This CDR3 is CATSPGGSNYGYTF. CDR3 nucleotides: TGTGCCACCTCCCCGGGAGGCAGCAACTATGGCTACACCTTC.

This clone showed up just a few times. The CDR3 reads CASSATDAGYAEAFF. CDR3 nucleotides: TGTGCCAGCAGCGCAACAGACGCTGGTTATGCTGAAGCTTTCTTT. V and J are TRBV7-6 and TRBJ1-1, with D unclear. The V gene lost 5 bases and the J gene lost 6 bases, with 19 bases spanning the gap. The CDR3 covers 15 residues. Germline-derived CDR1 and CDR2 are SGHVS and FNYEAQ.

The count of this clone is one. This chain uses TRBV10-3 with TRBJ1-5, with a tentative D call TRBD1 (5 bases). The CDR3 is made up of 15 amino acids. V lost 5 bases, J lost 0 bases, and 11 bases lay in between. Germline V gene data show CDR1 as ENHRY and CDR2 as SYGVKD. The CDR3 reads CAISSDISSNQPQHF. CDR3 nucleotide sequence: TGTGCCATCAGTTCGGACATTAGTAGCAATCAGCCCCAGCATTTT.